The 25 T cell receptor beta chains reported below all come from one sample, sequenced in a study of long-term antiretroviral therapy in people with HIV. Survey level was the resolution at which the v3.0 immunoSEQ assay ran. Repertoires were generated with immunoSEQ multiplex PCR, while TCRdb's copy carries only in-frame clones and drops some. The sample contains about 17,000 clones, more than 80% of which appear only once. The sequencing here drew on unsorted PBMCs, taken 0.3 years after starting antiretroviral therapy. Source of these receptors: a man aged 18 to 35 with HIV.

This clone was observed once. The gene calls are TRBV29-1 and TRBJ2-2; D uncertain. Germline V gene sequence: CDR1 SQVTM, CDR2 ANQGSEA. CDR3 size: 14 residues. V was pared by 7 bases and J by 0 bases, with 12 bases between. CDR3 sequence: CSASLDANTGELFF. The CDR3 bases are TGCAGCGCCTCCCTCGACGCGAACACCGGGGAGCTGTTTTTT.

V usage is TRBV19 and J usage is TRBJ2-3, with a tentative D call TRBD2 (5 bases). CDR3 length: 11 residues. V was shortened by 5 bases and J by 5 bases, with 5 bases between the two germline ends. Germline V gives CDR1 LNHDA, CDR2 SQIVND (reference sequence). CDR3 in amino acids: CASSAGDTQYF. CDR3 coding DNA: TGTGCCAGTAGTGCGGGAGATACGCAGTATTTT.

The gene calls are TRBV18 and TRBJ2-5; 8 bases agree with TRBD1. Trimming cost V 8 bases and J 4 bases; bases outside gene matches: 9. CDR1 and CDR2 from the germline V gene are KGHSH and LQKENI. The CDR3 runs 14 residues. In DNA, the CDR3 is TGTGCCAGCCGAACACAGGGGGTAGGAGAGACCCAGTACTTC. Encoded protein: CASRTQGVGETQYF.

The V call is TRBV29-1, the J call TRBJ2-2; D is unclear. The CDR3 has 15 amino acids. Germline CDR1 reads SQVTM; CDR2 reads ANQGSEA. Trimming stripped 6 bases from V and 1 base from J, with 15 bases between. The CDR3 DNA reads TGCAGCGTCGAGATTCTGGATTTGAACACCGGGGAGCTGTTTTTT. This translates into CSVEILDLNTGELFF.

The CDR3 protein is CASSQDWTGNTEAFF. CDR3 coding DNA: TGCGCCAGCAGCCAAGATTGGACAGGGAACACTGAAGCTTTCTTT. This chain connects TRBV4-1 to TRBJ1-1; TRBD1 aligns across 7 bases. This CDR3 is 15 amino acids long. V lost 0 bases to trimming and J lost 1 base; unmatched junction nucleotides: 2. In germline, CDR1 is MGHRA, CDR2 YSYEKL.

The CDR3 DNA is TGTGCCAGCTGCCAGCAAGAGACCCAGTACTTC. Its translation is CASCQQETQYF. V is TRBV2 and J is TRBJ2-5; no definite D call. The CDR3 covers 11 residues. CDR1 is SNHLY, CDR2 FYNNEI, per germline. V gave up 8 bases and J gave up 2 bases, with 6 bases separating them.

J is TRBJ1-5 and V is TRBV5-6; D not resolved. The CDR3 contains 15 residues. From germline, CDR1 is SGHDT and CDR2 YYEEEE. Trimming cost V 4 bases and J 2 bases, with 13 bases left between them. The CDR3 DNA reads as TGTGCCAGCAGCCAAAAATTTAGGGGCAATCAGCCCCAGCATTTT. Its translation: CASSQKFRGNQPQHF.

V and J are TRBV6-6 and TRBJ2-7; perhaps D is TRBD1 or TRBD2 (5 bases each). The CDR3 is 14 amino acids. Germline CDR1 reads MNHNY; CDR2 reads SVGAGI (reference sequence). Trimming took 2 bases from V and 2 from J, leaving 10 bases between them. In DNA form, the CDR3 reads TGTGCCAGCAGTTACAGTCGGGGCGCCTACGAGCAGTACGTC. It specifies CASSYSRGAYEQYV.

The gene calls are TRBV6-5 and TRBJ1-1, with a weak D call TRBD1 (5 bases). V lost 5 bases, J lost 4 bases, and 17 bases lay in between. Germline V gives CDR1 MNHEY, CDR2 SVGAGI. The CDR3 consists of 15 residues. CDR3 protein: CASSPFGAVGTEAFF. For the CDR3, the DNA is TGTGCCAGCAGTCCTTTTGGGGCGGTAGGCACTGAAGCTTTCTTT.

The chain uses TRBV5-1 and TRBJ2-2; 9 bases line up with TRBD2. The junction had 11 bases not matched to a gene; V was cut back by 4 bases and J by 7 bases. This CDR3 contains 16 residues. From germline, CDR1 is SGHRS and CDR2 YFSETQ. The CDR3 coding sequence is TGCGCCAGCAGCGCCGCTGCGGGGGGGCGAGGCGGGGAGCTGTTTTTT. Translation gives CASSAAAGGRGGELFF.

The CDR3 reads CASMETVRSTDTQYF. The DNA of the CDR3 is TGTGCCAGCATGGAGACAGTCCGTAGCACAGATACGCAGTATTTT. The chain carries TRBV6-5 and TRBJ2-3; a weak D match, TRBD1 (5 bases). CDR1 is MNHEY, CDR2 SVGAGI, per germline. V was shortened by 7 bases and J by 0 bases, with 14 bases between the two germline ends. There are 15 residues in the CDR3.

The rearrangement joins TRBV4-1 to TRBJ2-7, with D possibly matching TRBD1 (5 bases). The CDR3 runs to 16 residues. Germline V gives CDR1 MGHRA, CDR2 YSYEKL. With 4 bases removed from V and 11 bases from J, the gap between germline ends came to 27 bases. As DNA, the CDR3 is TGCGCCAGCAGCCCCGCTCTTGGGGCAGGCCCCCCGATTAAGTACTTC. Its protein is CASSPALGAGPPIKYF.

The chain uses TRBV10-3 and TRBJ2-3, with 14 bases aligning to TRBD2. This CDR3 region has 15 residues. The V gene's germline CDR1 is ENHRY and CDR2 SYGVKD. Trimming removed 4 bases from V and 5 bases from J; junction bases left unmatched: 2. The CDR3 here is CAISGLAGGRDTQYF. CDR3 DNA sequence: TGTGCCATCAGTGGACTAGCGGGGGGGCGAGATACGCAGTATTTT.

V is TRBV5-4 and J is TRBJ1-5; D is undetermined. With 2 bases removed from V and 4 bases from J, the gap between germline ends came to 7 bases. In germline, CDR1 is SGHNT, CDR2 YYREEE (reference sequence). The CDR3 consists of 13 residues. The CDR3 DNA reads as TGTGCCAGCAGCTTCCAGCTTAATCAGCCCCAGCATTTT. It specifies CASSFQLNQPQHF. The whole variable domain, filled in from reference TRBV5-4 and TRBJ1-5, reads ETGVTQSPTHLIKTRGQQVTLRCSSQSGHNTVSWYQQALGQGPQFIFQYYREEENGRGNFPPRFSGLQFPNYSSELNVNALELDDSALYLCASSFQLNQPQHFGDGTRLSIL.

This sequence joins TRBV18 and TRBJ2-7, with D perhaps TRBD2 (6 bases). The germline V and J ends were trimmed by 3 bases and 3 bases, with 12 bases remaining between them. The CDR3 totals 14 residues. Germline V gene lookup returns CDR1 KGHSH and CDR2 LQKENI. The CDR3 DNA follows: TGTGCCAGCTCACCGGAACCGGGACTCTACGAGCAGTACTTC. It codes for CASSPEPGLYEQYF.

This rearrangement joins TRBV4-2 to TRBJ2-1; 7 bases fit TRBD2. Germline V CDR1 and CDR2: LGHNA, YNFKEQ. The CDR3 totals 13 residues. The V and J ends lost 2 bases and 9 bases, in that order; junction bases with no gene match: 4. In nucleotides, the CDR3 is TGTGCCAGCAGCCAACCTGGGGGGGGTGAGCAGTTCTTC. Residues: CASSQPGGGEQFF.

CDR3 amino acids: CASSAGGSYNEQFF. In DNA form, the CDR3 reads TGCGCCAGCAGCGCAGGGGGGTCGTACAATGAGCAGTTCTTC. V is TRBV5-1 and J is TRBJ2-1; weak D call: TRBD1 (7 bases). Germline CDR1 reads SGHRS; CDR2 reads YFSETQ. The length of the CDR3 is 14 residues. V was clipped by 4 bases and J by 4 bases, with 12 bases between them.

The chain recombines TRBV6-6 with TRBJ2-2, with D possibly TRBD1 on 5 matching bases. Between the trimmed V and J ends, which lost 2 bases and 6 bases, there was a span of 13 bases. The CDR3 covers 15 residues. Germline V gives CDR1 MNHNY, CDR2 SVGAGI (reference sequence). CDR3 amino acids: CASSYTPAGSGELFF. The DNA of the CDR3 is TGTGCCAGCAGTTACACCCCGGCAGGGTCCGGGGAGCTGTTTTTT.

The CDR3, as DNA: TGTGCCAGCAGCGAGGGGGTGGTGTCGCCCTACAATGAGCAGTTCTTC. This gives the protein CASSEGVVSPYNEQFF. The rearrangement links TRBV7-2 to TRBJ2-1; possible D gene TRBD1, 6 bases. The CDR3 contains 16 residues. V gave up 5 bases and J gave up 2 bases, with 16 bases separating them. Per the germline V gene, CDR1 is SGHTA and CDR2 is FQGNSA.

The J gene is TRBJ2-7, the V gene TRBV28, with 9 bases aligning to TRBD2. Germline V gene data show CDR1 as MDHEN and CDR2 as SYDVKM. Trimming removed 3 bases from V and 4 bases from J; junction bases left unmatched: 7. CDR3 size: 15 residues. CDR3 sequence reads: CASSLRGGTGYEQYV. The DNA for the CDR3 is TGTGCCAGCAGTTTGCGGGGGGGAACTGGGTACGAGCAGTACGTC.

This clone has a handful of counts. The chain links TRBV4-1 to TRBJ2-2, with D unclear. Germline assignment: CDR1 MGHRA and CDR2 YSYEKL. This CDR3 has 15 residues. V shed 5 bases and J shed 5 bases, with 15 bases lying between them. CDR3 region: CASSDRQLGTGELFF. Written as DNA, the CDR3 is TGCGCCAGCAGCGACCGGCAACTGGGGACCGGGGAGCTGTTTTTT.

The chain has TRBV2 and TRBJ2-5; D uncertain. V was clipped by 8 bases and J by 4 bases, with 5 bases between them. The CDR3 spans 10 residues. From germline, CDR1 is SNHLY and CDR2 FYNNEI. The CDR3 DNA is TGTGCCAGCGAGGCAGAGACCCAGTACTTC. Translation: CASEAETQYF.

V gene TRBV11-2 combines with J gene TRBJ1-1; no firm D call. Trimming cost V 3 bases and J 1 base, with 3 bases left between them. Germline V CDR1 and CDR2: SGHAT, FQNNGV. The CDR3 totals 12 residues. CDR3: CASSLWNTEAFF. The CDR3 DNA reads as TGTGCCAGCAGCTTGTGGAACACTGAAGCTTTCTTT.

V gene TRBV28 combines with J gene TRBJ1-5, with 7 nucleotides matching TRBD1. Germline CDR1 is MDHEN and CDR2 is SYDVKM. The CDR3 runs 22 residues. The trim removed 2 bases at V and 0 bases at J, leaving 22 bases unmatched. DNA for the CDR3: TGTGCCAGCAGTTTACCGTGGGGTGGAGTGGGAGGGGGCTCGGGTAGCAATCAGCCCCAGCATTTT. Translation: CASSLPWGGVGGGSGSNQPQHF.

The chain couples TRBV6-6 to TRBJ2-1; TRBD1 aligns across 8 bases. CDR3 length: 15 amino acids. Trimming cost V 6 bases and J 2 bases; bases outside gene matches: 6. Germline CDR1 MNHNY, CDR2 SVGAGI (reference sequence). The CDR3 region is CASRSPGQAYNEQFF. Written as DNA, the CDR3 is TGTGCCAGCAGATCCCCGGGACAGGCCTACAATGAGCAGTTCTTC.